The rows below give T cell receptor beta chains drawn from one sample of a study of blood T cell repertoires in COVID-19. Sequencing used immunoSEQ multiplex PCR; TCRdb keeps in-frame clones, though not all of them. Among approximately 180,000 clones, 87% were seen once, and the ten largest hold 0.95% to 1.5%. The sample comprised PBMCs or T cells enriched from blood (not recorded which). These receptors originate from a human donor with acute COVID-19. The donor label of this sample is uncertain. CDR3s include the opening cysteine and the closing phenylalanine or tryptophan. Each record gives: clone size, V gene, D gene, J gene, CDR3 protein, CDR3 DNA. A D gene is named only where the DNA matches it firmly. Clone size is not always given. Where it is, it says once, few, many or a class for expanded clones.

clone_size: NA
v_call: TRBV2
d_call: TRBD1
j_call: TRBJ2-3
cdr3_aa: CASGTGETDTQYF
cdr3_nt: TGTGCCAGTGGGACAGGGGAAACAGATACGCAGTATTTT

clone_size: once
v_call: TRBV7-2
d_call: TRBD2
j_call: TRBJ2-2
cdr3_aa: CASSSLAGGLNTGELFF
cdr3_nt: TGTGCCAGCAGCTCTCTAGCGGGGGGGCTTAACACCGGGGAGCTGTTTTTT

clone_size: NA
v_call: TRBV7-9
d_call: NA
j_call: TRBJ2-2
cdr3_aa: CASSLGTPNTGELFF
cdr3_nt: TGTGCCAGCAGCTTAGGGACACCGAACACCGGGGAGCTGTTTTTT

clone_size: NA
v_call: TRBV6-2/TRBV6-3
d_call: NA
j_call: TRBJ1-2
cdr3_aa: CASSREQANYGYTF
cdr3_nt: TGTGCCAGCAGTCGCGAACAGGCAAACTATGGCTACACCTTC

clone_size: few
v_call: TRBV7-2
d_call: TRBD1
j_call: TRBJ1-5
cdr3_aa: CASSLNGDRGQPQHF
cdr3_nt: TGTGCCAGCAGCTTAAATGGGGACAGGGGTCAGCCCCAGCATTTT

clone_size: NA
v_call: TRBV6-1
d_call: NA
j_call: TRBJ1-5
cdr3_aa: CASSEAGLSSQPQHF
cdr3_nt: TGTGCCAGCAGTGAAGCCGGACTAAGCAGTCAGCCCCAGCATTTT

clone_size: NA
v_call: TRBV7-9
d_call: TRBD1
j_call: TRBJ1-1
cdr3_aa: CASSYLTGTVNTEAFF
cdr3_nt: TGTGCCAGCAGCTATCTAACCGGGACAGTGAACACTGAAGCTTTCTTT

clone_size: few
v_call: TRBV7-3
d_call: TRBD1
j_call: TRBJ1-1
cdr3_aa: CASSQQGLAFF
cdr3_nt: TGTGCCAGCAGCCAACAGGGGTTAGCTTTCTTT

clone_size: NA
v_call: TRBV2
d_call: TRBD1
j_call: TRBJ1-5
cdr3_aa: CASSEGDRGVQPQHF
cdr3_nt: TGTGCCAGCAGTGAAGGGGACAGGGGAGTTCAGCCCCAGCATTTT

clone_size: NA
v_call: TRBV2
d_call: TRBD1
j_call: TRBJ2-7
cdr3_aa: CASRDRGGVYEQYF
cdr3_nt: TGTGCCAGCAGGGACAGGGGGGGGGTCTACGAGCAGTACTTC

clone_size: NA
v_call: TRBV4-2
d_call: NA
j_call: TRBJ1-2
cdr3_aa: CASSQASRDRGYTF
cdr3_nt: TGTGCCAGCAGCCAAGCCTCCAGGGATCGCGGCTACACCTTC

clone_size: few
v_call: TRBV18
d_call: TRBD1
j_call: TRBJ1-1
cdr3_aa: CASSSGQGNTEAFF
cdr3_nt: TGTGCCAGCTCATCCGGACAGGGGAACACTGAAGCTTTCTTT

clone_size: NA
v_call: TRBV18
d_call: NA
j_call: TRBJ2-5
cdr3_aa: CASSSRDWETQYF
cdr3_nt: TGTGCCAGCTCATCCCGGGACTGGGAGACCCAGTACTTC

clone_size: NA
v_call: TRBV7-9
d_call: NA
j_call: TRBJ2-7
cdr3_aa: CASSLSGYEQYF
cdr3_nt: TGTGCCAGCAGCTTATCAGGTTACGAGCAGTACTTC

clone_size: NA
v_call: TRBV20-1
d_call: TRBD1
j_call: TRBJ2-7
cdr3_aa: CSASGDRAIDEQYF
cdr3_nt: TGCAGTGCTAGTGGGGACAGGGCGATAGACGAGCAGTACTTC

clone_size: NA
v_call: TRBV7-6
d_call: NA
j_call: TRBJ2-5
cdr3_aa: CASSPRVEGTQYF
cdr3_nt: TGTGCCAGCAGCCCCCGGGTCGAGGGGACCCAGTACTTC

clone_size: few
v_call: TRBV6-2/TRBV6-3
d_call: TRBD2
j_call: TRBJ2-7
cdr3_aa: CASRYGTRSYEQYF
cdr3_nt: TGTGCCAGCAGGTACGGGACTAGGAGCTACGAGCAGTACTTC